This T cell receptor (beta chain) was identified during a study of Ad26.COV2.S vaccination and SARS-CoV-2 variants. The CDR3 totals 14 residues. The V end lost 6 bases, the J end lost 2 bases, and 13 bases lay between the germline ends. The V gene's germline CDR1 is MGHDK and CDR2 SYGVNS. Clones were sequenced by immunoSEQ multiplex PCR, and TCRdb holds only the in-frame ones, with some missing. The sample has about 390,000 clones, 70% to 90% seen once. Sample treatment: around 19 received Ad26.COV2.S at low or high dose, single or two shots; 5 received placebo; per-sample allocation not given. The study sampled participants on day 63 after the first vaccine or placebo injection. General study findings and limits: Similar non-spike TCR breadth was observed in recipients of vaccine and of placebo.

Comments on this clone: The antigen is unknown.

Sequenced here: peripheral blood, sampled in a trial of Ad26.COV2.S vaccine versus placebo. The genes are TRBV25-1 and TRBJ2-5; TRBD2 is a possible D gene (5 bases). The origin of this receptor is a person between 18 and 60 years old who received the Ad26.COV2.S COVID-19 vaccine or a placebo. The CDR3 protein is CASRPRVKQETQYF. The CDR3 DNA reads TGTGCCAGCAGACCGCGGGTTAAGCAAGAGACCCAGTACTTC. The whole variable domain, remainder taken from reference TRBV25-1 and TRBJ2-5, is EADIYQTPRYLVIGTGKKITLECSQTMGHDKMYWYQQDPGMELHLIHYSYGVNSTEKGDLSSESTVSRIRTEHFPLTLESARPSHTSQYLCASRPRVKQETQYFGPGTRLLVL.